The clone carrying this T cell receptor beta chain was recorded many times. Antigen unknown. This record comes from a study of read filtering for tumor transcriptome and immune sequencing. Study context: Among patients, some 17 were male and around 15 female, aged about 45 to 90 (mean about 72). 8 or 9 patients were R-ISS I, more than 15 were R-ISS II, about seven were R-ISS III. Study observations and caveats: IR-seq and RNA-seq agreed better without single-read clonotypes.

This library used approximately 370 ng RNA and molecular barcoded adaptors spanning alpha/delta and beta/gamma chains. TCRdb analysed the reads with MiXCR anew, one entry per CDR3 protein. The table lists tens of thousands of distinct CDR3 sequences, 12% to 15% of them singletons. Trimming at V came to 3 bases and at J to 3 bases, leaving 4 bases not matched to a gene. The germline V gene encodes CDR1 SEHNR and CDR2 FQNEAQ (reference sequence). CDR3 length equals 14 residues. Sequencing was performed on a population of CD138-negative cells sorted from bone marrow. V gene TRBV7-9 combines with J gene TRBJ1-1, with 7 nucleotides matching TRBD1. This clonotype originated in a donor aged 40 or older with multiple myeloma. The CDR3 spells CASSFEQGYTEAFF. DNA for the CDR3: TGTGCCAGCAGCTTTGAACAGGGGTACACTGAAGCTTTCTTT.